A single sample is the source of the 3 T cell receptor beta chains below, sequenced in a study of shared clonotypes between healthy human individuals. Profiling relied on immunoSEQ multiplex PCR, and the TCRdb table lists in-frame clones only, not all of them. Of 2 million to 2.5 million clones listed, more than 80% are singletons. The source material was naive CD4+ T cells from PBMCs. Subset specified: CD45RA+ positively selected. These receptors originate from a man aged 18 to 30 in good health. Some clones in this sample may be carry-over from other donors' samples.

The V and J genes are TRBV9 and TRBJ2-1; 7 bases align to TRBD2. The ends lost 0 bases at V and 6 bases at J; junction bases unmatched: 6. The CDR3 length is 15 residues. The germline gives CDR1 SGDLS, CDR2 YYNGEE. The CDR3 DNA follows: TGTGCCAGCAGCGTAGAGGGCGGGAGCGGCAATGAGCAGTTCTTC. Translation gives CASSVEGGSGNEQFF. The variable domain in full, with the rest retrieved from reference TRBV9 and TRBJ2-1, is DSGVTQTPKHLITATGQRVTLRCSPRSGDLSVYWYQQSLDQGLQFLIQYYNGEERAKGNILERFSAQQFPDLHSELNLSSLELGDSALYFCASSVEGGSGNEQFFGPGTRLTVL.

The chain has TRBV7-8 and TRBJ2-5, with D unresolved. There are 14 residues in the CDR3. Per the germline V gene, CDR1 is SGHVS and CDR2 is FQNEAQ. V was pared by 5 bases and J by 5 bases, with 15 bases between. CDR3 DNA sequence: TGTGCCAGCAGCCAGCAGTACCGAGCGGAGACCCAGTACTTC. Its translation: CASSQQYRAETQYF.

The chain employs TRBV5-6 and TRBJ2-7; 15 bases align to TRBD2. J gave up 6 bases and V 2 bases, and 3 bases lay outside the gene matches. The germline gives CDR1 SGHDT, CDR2 YYEEEE. The length of the CDR3 is 15 residues. The CDR3 sequence: CASSFGLAGGPEQYF. CDR3 bases: TGTGCCAGCAGCTTCGGACTAGCGGGAGGGCCCGAGCAGTACTTC.